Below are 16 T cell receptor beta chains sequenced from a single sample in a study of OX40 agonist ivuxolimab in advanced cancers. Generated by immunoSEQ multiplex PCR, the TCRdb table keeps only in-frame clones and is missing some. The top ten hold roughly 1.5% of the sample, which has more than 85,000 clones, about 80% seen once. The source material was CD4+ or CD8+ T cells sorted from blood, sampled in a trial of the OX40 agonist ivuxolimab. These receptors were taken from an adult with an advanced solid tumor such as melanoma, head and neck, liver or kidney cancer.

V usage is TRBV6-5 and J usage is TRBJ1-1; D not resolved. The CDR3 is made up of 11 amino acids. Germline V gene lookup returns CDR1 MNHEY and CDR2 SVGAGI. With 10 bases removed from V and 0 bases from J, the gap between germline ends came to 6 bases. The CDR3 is CATQMNTEAFF. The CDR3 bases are TGTGCCACCCAAATGAACACTGAAGCTTTCTTT.

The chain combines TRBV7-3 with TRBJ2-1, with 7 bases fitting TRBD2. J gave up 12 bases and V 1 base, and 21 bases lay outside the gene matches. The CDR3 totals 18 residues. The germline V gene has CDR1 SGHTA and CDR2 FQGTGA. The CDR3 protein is CASSLIPASGGRGSGQFF. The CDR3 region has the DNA TGTGCCAGCAGCTTAATCCCGGCCTCGGGGGGACGTGGGTCAGGGCAGTTCTTC.

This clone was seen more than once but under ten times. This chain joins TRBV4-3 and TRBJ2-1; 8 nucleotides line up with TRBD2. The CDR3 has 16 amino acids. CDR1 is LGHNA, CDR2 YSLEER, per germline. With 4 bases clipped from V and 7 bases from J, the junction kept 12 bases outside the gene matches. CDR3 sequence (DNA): TGCGCCAGCAGCCCAAGAAATAGCGGGGCGGGGAATGAGCAGTTCTTC. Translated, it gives CASSPRNSGAGNEQFF.

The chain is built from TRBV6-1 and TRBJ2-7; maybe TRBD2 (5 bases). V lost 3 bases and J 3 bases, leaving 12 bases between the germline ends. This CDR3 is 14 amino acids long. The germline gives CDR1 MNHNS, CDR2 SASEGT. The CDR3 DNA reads TGTGCCAGCAGTGAGTTCGGACTGAACTACGAGCAGTACTTC. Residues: CASSEFGLNYEQYF.

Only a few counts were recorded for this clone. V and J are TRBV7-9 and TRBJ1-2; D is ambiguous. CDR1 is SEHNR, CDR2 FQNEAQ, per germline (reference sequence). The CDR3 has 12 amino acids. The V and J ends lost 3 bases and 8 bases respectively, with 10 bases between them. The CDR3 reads CASSFEGSGYTF. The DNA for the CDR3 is TGTGCCAGCAGCTTCGAAGGGTCGGGCTACACCTTC.

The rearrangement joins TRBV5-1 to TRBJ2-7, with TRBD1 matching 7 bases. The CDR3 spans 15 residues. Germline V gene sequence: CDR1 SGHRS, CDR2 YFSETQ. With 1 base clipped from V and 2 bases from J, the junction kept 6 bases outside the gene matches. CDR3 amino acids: CASSLYSDRAYEQYF. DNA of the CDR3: TGCGCCAGCAGCTTGTATAGTGACAGGGCCTACGAGCAGTACTTC.

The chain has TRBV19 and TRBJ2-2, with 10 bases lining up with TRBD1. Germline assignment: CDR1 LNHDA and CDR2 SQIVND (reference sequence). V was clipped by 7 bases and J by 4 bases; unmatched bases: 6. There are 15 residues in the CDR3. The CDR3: CASTRDRGPTGELFF. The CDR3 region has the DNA TGTGCCAGTACCCGGGACAGGGGCCCCACCGGGGAGCTGTTTTTT.

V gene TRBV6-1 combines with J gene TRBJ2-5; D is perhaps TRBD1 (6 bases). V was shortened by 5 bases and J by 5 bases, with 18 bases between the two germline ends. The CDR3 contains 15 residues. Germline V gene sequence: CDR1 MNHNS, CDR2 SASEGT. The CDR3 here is CASSMTGTQGETQYF. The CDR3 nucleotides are TGTGCCAGCAGTATGACCGGGACCCAGGGGGAGACCCAGTACTTC.

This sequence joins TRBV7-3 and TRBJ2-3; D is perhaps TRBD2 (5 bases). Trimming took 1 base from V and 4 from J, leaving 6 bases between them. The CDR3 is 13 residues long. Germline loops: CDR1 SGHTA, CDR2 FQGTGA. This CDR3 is CASSLRRADTQYF. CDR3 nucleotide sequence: TGTGCCAGCAGCTTAAGGCGGGCAGATACGCAGTATTTT.

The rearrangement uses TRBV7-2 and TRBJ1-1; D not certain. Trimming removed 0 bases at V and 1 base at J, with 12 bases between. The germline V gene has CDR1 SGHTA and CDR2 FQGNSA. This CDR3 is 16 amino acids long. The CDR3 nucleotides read TGTGCCAGCAGCTTAGCGCTCGGACGGTGGAACACTGAAGCTTTCTTT. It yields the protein CASSLALGRWNTEAFF.

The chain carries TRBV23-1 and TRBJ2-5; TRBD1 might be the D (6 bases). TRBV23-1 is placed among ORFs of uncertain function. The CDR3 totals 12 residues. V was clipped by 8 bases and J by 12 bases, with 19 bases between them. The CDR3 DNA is TGCGCCAGCCCTCTGGGGGCATTCGGGGAGTACTTC. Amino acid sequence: CASPLGAFGEYF.

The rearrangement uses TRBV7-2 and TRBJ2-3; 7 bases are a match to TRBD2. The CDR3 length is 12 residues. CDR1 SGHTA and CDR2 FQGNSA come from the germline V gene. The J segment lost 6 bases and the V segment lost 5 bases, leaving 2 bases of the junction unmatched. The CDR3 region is CASSGRGDTQYF. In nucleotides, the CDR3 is TGTGCCAGCAGCGGGCGGGGGGATACGCAGTATTTT.

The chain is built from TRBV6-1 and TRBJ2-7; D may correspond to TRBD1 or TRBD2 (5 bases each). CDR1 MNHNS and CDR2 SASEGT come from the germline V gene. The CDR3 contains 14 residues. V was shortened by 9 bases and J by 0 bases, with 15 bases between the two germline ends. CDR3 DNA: TGTGCCAGTCACCTTCTTGGGGGCTCCTACGAGCAGTACTTC. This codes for CASHLLGGSYEQYF.

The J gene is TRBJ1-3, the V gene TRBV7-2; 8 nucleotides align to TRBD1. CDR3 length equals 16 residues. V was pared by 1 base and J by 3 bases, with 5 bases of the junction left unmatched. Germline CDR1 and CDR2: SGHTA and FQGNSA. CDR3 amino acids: CASSLGQGAGGNTIYF. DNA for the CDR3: TGTGCCAGCAGCTTAGGTCAGGGGGCCGGTGGAAACACCATATATTTT. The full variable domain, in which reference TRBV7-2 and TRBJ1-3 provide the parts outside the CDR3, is GAGVSQSPSNKVTEKGKDVELRCDPISGHTALYWYRQSLGQGLEFLIYFQGNSAPDKSGLPSDRFSAERTGGSVSTLTIQRTQQEDSAVYLCASSLGQGAGGNTIYFGEGSWLTVV.

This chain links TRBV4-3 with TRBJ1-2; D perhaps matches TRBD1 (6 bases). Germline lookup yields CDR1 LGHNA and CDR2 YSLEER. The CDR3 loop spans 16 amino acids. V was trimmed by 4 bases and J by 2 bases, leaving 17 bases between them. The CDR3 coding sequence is TGCGCCAGCAGCCCGCTAGGGGGGTCTATAAACTATGGCTACACCTTC. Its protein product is CASSPLGGSINYGYTF.

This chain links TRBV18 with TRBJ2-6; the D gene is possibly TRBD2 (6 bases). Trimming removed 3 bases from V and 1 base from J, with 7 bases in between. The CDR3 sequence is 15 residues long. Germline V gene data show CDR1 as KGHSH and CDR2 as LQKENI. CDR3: CASSPGGSGANVLTF. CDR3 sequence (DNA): TGTGCCAGCTCACCGGGGGGATCTGGGGCCAACGTCCTGACTTTC.